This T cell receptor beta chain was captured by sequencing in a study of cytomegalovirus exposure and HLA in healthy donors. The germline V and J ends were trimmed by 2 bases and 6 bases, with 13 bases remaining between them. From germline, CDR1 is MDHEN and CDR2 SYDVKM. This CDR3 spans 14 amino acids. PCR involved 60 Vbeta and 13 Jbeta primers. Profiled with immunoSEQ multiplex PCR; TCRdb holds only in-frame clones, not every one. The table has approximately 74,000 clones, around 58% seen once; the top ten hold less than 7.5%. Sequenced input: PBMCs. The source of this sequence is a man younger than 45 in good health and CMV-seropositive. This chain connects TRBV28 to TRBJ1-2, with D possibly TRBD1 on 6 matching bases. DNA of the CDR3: TGTGCCAGCAGTTTAGACAGGAGAAATGATGGCTACACCTTC. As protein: CASSLDRRNDGYTF.